Following are 17 T cell receptor beta chains from one sample sequenced in a study of T-cell memory formation after mild COVID-19. A single record per CDR3 protein comes from TCRdb applying MiXCR to the 5' RACE reads. The sample includes 380,000 or so distinct CDR3 sequences, approximately 14% of them seen just once. Sequenced sample: PBMCs or a T cell subset sorted from them (not recorded which). Receptors were obtained from a man between 18 and 35 years old who had mild COVID-19 (a few samples of this study predate the infection). Cell type and time point are not known.

This clonotype was found many times. V and J are TRBV24-1 and TRBJ2-5, with D perhaps matching TRBD1 (8 bases). This CDR3 comprises 18 residues. V was cut by 1 base and J by 5 bases, with 22 bases left in between. Germline lookup yields CDR1 KGHDR and CDR2 SFDVKD. The CDR3 loop is CATSDFSTGGEIEETQYF. CDR3 coding DNA: TGTGCCACCAGTGATTTCTCAACAGGGGGGGAGATAGAGGAGACCCAGTACTTC.

A few counts support this clonotype. The chain recombines TRBV10-3 with TRBJ2-3; 7 bases are shared with TRBD2. This CDR3 contains 14 residues. After removal of 0 bases from V and 6 bases from J, the junction contained 3 bases not matched to a gene. The germline gives CDR1 ENHRY, CDR2 SYGVKD. As DNA, the CDR3 is TGTGCCATCAGTGAGTCGAGCGGGGTGGATACGCAGTATTTT. Its protein product is CAISESSGVDTQYF.

This clonotype occurred many times. The chain is built from TRBV18 and TRBJ2-7, with D hard to call. Germline loops: CDR1 KGHSH, CDR2 LQKENI. The ends were cut back, 0 bases at V and 3 bases at J, with 0 bases in the middle. There are 11 residues in the CDR3. The CDR3 reads CASSPPYEQYV. In DNA, the CDR3 is TGTGCCAGCTCACCACCCTACGAGCAGTACGTC.

This clonotype was detected a few times. The genes are TRBV7-2 and TRBJ1-5, with D hard to call. CDR3 length: 14 residues. Germline V lookup: CDR1 SGHTA, CDR2 FQGNSA. Trimming removed 1 base from V and 2 bases from J, with 6 bases in between. CDR3 nucleotide sequence: TGTGCCAGCAGCTTAGTCCGCGGCAATCAGCCCCAGCATTTT. It specifies CASSLVRGNQPQHF.

This clonotype was counted only a few times. This chain connects TRBV9 to TRBJ2-3; D remains unclear. The CDR3 spans 12 residues. The germline V and J ends were trimmed by 4 bases and 12 bases, with 15 bases remaining between them. CDR1 is SGDLS, CDR2 YYNGEE, per germline. CDR3 DNA: TGTGCCAGCAGCTCTGGCCGTAATCCCCAGTATTTT. Amino acid sequence: CASSSGRNPQYF.

This clonotype has more than one count but fewer than ten. V usage is TRBV6-6 and J usage is TRBJ1-1; 7 bases align to TRBD1. CDR1 is MNHNY, CDR2 SVGAGI, per germline (reference sequence). V lost 7 bases, J lost 11 bases, and 7 bases stayed unmatched. The CDR3 loop spans 11 amino acids. This CDR3 is CASTKGAAAFF. The CDR3 DNA reads as TGTGCCAGCACGAAGGGGGCGGCTGCTTTCTTT.

This clonotype has only a few counts. The genes are TRBV28 and TRBJ2-3, with TRBD2 identical over 7 bases. After removal of 4 bases from V and 3 bases from J, the junction contained 10 bases not matched to a gene. Looked up from germline, CDR1 is MDHEN and CDR2 is SYDVKM. The CDR3 totals 16 residues. CDR3 in amino acids: CASSSPRGEGTDTQYF. As DNA, the CDR3 is TGTGCCAGCAGTTCCCCTCGGGGGGAAGGGACAGATACGCAGTATTTT.

This clonotype came up a few times. The chain uses TRBV7-2 and TRBJ1-2; TRBD1 matches at 9 bases. The CDR3 loop spans 14 amino acids. CDR1 is SGHTA, CDR2 FQGNSA, per germline. The V gene end was trimmed by 3 bases and the J gene end by 2 bases; junction bases not matched to a gene: 1. CDR3 loop: CASSFDRGNYGYTF. Written as DNA, the CDR3 is TGTGCCAGCAGCTTTGACAGGGGGAACTATGGCTACACCTTC. Filled out from reference TRBV7-2 and TRBJ1-2, the complete variable domain reads GAGVSQSPSNKVTEKGKDVELRCDPISGHTALYWYRQSLGQGLEFLIYFQGNSAPDKSGLPSDRFSAERTGGSVSTLTIQRTQQEDSAVYLCASSFDRGNYGYTFGSGTRLTVV.

The chain has TRBV5-1 and TRBJ1-4, with TRBD1 matching 9 bases. Germline assignment: CDR1 SGHRS and CDR2 YFSETQ. The junction had 4 bases not matched to a gene; V was cut back by 4 bases and J by 3 bases. CDR3 size: 15 residues. The CDR3 spells CASSEQGAANEKLFF. The CDR3 DNA reads TGCGCCAGCAGCGAACAGGGGGCTGCTAATGAAAAACTGTTTTTT.

J is TRBJ2-7 and V is TRBV27, with TRBD2 identical over 14 bases. Germline-derived CDR1 and CDR2 are MNHEY and SMNVEV (reference sequence). This CDR3 contains 17 residues. With 4 bases clipped from V and 5 bases from J, the junction kept 10 bases outside the gene matches. The CDR3 DNA reads as TGTGCCAGCAGTTCGACTAGCGGGGGGGCCATATTTAACGAGCAGTACTTC. It translates to CASSSTSGGAIFNEQYF.

This clonotype turned up a few times. This chain joins TRBV4-1 and TRBJ2-2; the D gene is possibly TRBD1 (5 bases). Germline V lookup: CDR1 MGHRA, CDR2 YSYEKL. Trimming took off 5 bases at V and 1 base at J, with 8 bases between the two ends. The CDR3 loop spans 14 amino acids. The CDR3 nucleotides are TGCGCCAGCAGCTTAGGGGAGAACACCGGGGAGCTGTTTTTT. Its protein is CASSLGENTGELFF.

This clonotype was counted a few times. This chain uses TRBV7-9 with TRBJ2-3; 11 bases map to TRBD2. The CDR3 extends over 17 amino acids. Germline CDR1 and CDR2: SEHNR and FQNEAQ (reference sequence). Trimming at V came to 5 bases and at J to 1 base, leaving 8 bases not matched to a gene. The CDR3 spells CASSPPTTSGGTDTQYF. DNA of the CDR3: TGTGCCAGCAGCCCGCCGACGACTAGCGGGGGCACAGATACGCAGTATTTT.

This chain connects TRBV5-1 to TRBJ2-3; D perhaps matches TRBD2 (5 bases). Germline V CDR1 and CDR2: SGHRS, YFSETQ. CDR3 length equals 15 residues. Between the trimmed V and J ends, which lost 3 bases and 0 bases, there was a span of 11 bases. The chain's CDR3 is CASSSNGESTDTQYF. The CDR3 DNA reads TGCGCCAGCAGCTCCAACGGGGAAAGCACAGATACGCAGTATTTT. Supplemented by reference TRBV5-1 and TRBJ2-3, the full variable domain reads KAGVTQTPRYLIKTRGQQVTLSCSPISGHRSVSWYQQTPGQGLQFLFEYFSETQRNKGNFPGRFSGRQFSNSRSEMNVSTLELGDSALYLCASSSNGESTDTQYFGPGTRLTVL.

The J gene is TRBJ2-7, the V gene TRBV12-3 or TRBV12-4; TRBD1 might be the D (6 bases). The CDR3 is made up of 18 amino acids. Trimming removed 6 bases at V and 0 bases at J, with 24 bases between. The CDR3 sequence is CASSDEQPGHQRSYEQYF. The CDR3 DNA sequence: TGTGCCAGCAGCGACGAACAGCCGGGACATCAACGCTCCTACGAGCAGTACTTC.

The rearrangement links TRBV10-3 to TRBJ2-5, with a possible D match to TRBD1 (6 bases). The CDR3 is 15 amino acids. V was cut by 4 bases and J by 5 bases, with 17 bases left in between. The germline CDR1 and CDR2 sequences are ENHRY and SYGVKD. CDR3 protein: CAISVGATARETQYF. The DNA of the CDR3 is TGTGCCATCAGTGTGGGGGCTACGGCTAGGGAGACCCAGTACTTC.

This clonotype was counted at least ten times. V gene TRBV5-1 combines with J gene TRBJ2-1; perhaps D is TRBD1 or TRBD2 (5 bases each). The CDR3 runs to 14 residues. The ends were cut back, 7 bases at V and 9 bases at J, with 20 bases in the middle. Germline CDR1 is SGHRS and CDR2 is YFSETQ. The CDR3: CASGARDTRGEQFF. In nucleotides, the CDR3 is TGCGCCAGCGGGGCCAGGGATACCCGGGGTGAGCAGTTCTTC.

In its sample, this clonotype was seen a few times. This chain links TRBV27 with TRBJ1-5, with 7 bases matching TRBD1. The CDR3 sequence is 14 residues long. After removal of 6 bases from V and 6 bases from J, the junction contained 8 bases not matched to a gene. Germline loops: CDR1 MNHEY, CDR2 SMNVEV (reference sequence). CDR3 sequence reads: CASSSEGAIQPQHF. DNA for the CDR3: TGTGCCAGCAGCTCAGAGGGGGCGATTCAGCCCCAGCATTTT.